This TCR beta chain was captured in a study of T cells after yellow fever vaccination. General study points: Peaking faster, on day 5 versus 15, the secondary response was nonetheless weaker.

TCRdb ran MiXCR on the 5' RACE reads and lists one entry per CDR3 protein. The data hold 50,000 to 60,000 distinct CDR3 sequences, with approximately 6.1% observed a single time. Germline assignment: CDR1 MDHEN and CDR2 SYDVKM. V dropped 10 bases and J dropped 9 bases, with 13 bases sitting between them. This CDR3 comprises 11 residues. Ten or more counts support this clonotype. Specimen: PBMCs, either bulk or a sorted T-cell subset (CD4+, CD8+, memory, or dextramer-sorted; not recorded which), collected on the day of the yellow fever booster vaccination. The V and J genes are TRBV28 and TRBJ2-1; no definite D call. The clonotype originates from a man between 18 and 29 years old who received the YFV17D yellow fever vaccine. The DNA of the CDR3 is TGTGCCACCACATCCATGATTGAGCAGTTCTTC. It codes for CATTSMIEQFF.